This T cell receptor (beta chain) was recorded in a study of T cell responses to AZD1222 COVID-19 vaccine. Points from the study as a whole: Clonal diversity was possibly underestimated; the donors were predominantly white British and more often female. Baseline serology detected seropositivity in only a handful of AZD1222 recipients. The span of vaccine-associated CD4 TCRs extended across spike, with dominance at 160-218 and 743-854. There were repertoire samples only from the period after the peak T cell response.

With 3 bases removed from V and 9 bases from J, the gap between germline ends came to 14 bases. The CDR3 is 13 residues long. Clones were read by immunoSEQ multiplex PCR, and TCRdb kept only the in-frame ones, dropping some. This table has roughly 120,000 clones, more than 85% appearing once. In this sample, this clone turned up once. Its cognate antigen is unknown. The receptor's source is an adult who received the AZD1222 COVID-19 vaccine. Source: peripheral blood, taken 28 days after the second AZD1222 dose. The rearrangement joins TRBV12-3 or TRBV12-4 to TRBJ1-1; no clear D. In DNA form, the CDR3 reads TGTGCCAGCAGTTTGTGGGTAGGGAACCAAGCTTTCTTT. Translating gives CASSLWVGNQAFF.